This T cell receptor (beta chain) appears in the sequencing data of a study of T cells after yellow fever vaccination. Background on the study: When fractions had low cell numbers, they were prepared with SMART-Seq v4 Ultra Low Input.

They built TCR cDNA with 5'RACE template switching, a step that put in a universal primer site and UMIs. Using its own MiXCR run on the 5' RACE reads, TCRdb lists one record per CDR3 protein. The profile shows under 300,000 distinct CDR3 sequences, 6.9% of them singletons. Trimming cost V 5 bases and J 3 bases, with 11 bases left between them. This CDR3 has 14 amino acids. The germline V gene encodes CDR1 SGHTA and CDR2 FQGNSA. The sequence derives from a man younger than 45 who received the YFV17D yellow fever vaccine. Material: CD4+ T cells sorted from PBMCs, obtained 15 days after the yellow fever booster vaccination. The rearrangement uses TRBV7-2 and TRBJ2-4, with unresolved D. CDR3 sequence: CASSAKNGKNIQYF. The CDR3 region has the DNA TGTGCCAGCAGCGCTAAAAATGGCAAAAACATTCAGTACTTC.